The clone carrying this T cell receptor beta chain was recorded a few times. This entry is derived from a study of blood T cell repertoires in COVID-19. Trimming removed 3 bases from V and 10 bases from J, with 12 bases in between. The CDR3 has 12 amino acids. Cohort allocation depended upon clinical history that participants reported. Data came from immunoSEQ multiplex PCR; TCRdb stores just in-frame clones and leaves some out. Among some 260,000 clones, over 75% were seen once, and the ten largest hold approximately 1.7%. Material: PBMCs or T cells enriched from blood (not recorded which). This TCR came from a man between 35 and 55 years old who had recovered from COVID-19. The chain has TRBV12-3 or TRBV12-4 and TRBJ1-1; D not resolved. CDR3 sequence: CASSFLEPPAFF. CDR3 nucleotide sequence: TGTGCCAGCAGTTTTCTGGAGCCCCCAGCTTTCTTT.